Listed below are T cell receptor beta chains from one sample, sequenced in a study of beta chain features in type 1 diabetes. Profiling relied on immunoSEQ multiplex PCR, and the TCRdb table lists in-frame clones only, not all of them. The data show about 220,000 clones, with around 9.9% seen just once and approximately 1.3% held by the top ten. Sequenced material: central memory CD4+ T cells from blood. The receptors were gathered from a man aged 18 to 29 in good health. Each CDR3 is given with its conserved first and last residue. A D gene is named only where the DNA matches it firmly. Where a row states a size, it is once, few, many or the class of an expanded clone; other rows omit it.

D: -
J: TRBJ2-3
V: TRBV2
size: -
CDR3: CASSAGDTQYF
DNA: TGTGCCAGCAGTGCGGGAGATACGCAGTATTTT

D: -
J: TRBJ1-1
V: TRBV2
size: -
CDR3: CASSEVVGVEAFF
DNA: TGTGCCAGCAGTGAAGTGGTCGGGGTAGAAGCTTTCTTT

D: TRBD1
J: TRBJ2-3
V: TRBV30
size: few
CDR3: CAWSTPGQDAYTDTQYF
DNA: TGTGCCTGGAGTACCCCAGGACAGGACGCATACACAGATACGCAGTATTTT

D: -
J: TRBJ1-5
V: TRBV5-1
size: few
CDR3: CASSLSPENQPQHF
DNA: TGCGCCAGCAGCTTGTCTCCCGAGAATCAGCCCCAGCATTTT

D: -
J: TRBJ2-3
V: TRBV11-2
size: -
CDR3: CASSRIGWTGTDTQYF
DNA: TGTGCCAGCAGCAGGATAGGCTGGACTGGCACAGATACGCAGTATTTT

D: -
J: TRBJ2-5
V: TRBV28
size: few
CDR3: CASSHGLQETQYF
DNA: TGTGCCAGCAGCCACGGACTGCAAGAGACCCAGTACTTC

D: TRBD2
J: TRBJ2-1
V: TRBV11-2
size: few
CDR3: CASSFSSSGVNPRRNEQFF
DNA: TGTGCCAGCAGCTTCTCTTCTAGCGGGGTAAACCCGAGGCGGAATGAGCAGTTCTTC

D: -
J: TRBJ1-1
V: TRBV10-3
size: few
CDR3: CASSVKGRDTEAFF
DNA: TGTGCCAGCAGTGTCAAGGGTAGGGACACTGAAGCTTTCTTT

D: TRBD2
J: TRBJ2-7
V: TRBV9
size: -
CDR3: CASSPSGRTYEQYF
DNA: TGTGCCAGCAGCCCTAGCGGGCGAACCTACGAGCAGTACTTC

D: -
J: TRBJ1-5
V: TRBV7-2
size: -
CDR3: CASSQLWGDQPQHF
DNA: TGTGCCAGCAGCCAATTATGGGGGGATCAGCCCCAGCATTTT

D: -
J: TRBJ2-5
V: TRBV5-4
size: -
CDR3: CASSLQETQYF
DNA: TGTGCCAGCAGCCTGCAAGAGACCCAGTACTTC

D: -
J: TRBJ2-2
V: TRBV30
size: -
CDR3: CAWSGGLSGELFF
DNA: TGTGCCTGGAGCGGGGGTCTTAGCGGGGAGCTGTTTTTT

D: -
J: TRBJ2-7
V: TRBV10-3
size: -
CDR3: CAISEWDEQYF
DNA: TGTGCCATCAGTGAATGGGACGAGCAGTACTTC

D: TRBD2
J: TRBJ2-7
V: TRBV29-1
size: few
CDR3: CSVAPSAGGYEQYF
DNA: TGCAGCGTGGCCCCCTCAGCGGGAGGATACGAGCAGTACTTC

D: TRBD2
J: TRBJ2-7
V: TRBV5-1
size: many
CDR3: CASSLTLAGGSYEQYF
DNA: TGCGCCAGCAGCTTGACTCTAGCGGGAGGCTCCTACGAGCAGTACTTC

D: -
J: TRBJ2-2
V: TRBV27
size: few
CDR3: CASSLSRRSRGRELFF
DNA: TGTGCCAGCAGTTTATCTAGGCGGAGCAGAGGGAGGGAGCTGTTTTTT

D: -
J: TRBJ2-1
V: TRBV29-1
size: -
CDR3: CSVELDRGNEQFF
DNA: TGCAGCGTTGAGTTGGACAGAGGCAATGAGCAGTTCTTC

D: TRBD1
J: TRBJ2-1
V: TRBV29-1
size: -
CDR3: CSALGQGYGEQFF
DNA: TGCAGCGCCCTTGGACAGGGATACGGCGAGCAGTTCTTC

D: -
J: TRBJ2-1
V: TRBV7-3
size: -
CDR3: CASSPRVGGAYNEQFF
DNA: TGTGCCAGCAGCCCCAGGGTTGGGGGAGCCTACAATGAGCAGTTCTTC

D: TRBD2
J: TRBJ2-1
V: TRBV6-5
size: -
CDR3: CASSSTSGSGYNEQFF
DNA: TGTGCCAGCAGTTCTACTAGCGGGAGCGGCTACAATGAGCAGTTCTTC

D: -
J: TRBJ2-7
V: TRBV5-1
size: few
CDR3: CASSQEVSEEQYF
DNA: TGCGCCAGCAGCCAGGAGGTTTCAGAGGAGCAGTACTTC

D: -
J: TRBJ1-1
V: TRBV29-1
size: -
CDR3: CSARRGVGGYTEAFF
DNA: TGCAGCGCTCGGCGGGGGGTAGGAGGGTACACTGAAGCTTTCTTT

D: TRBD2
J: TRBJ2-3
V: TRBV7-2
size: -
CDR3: CASRNRPSGGDTQYF
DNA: TGTGCCAGCAGAAACAGACCTAGCGGGGGAGATACGCAGTATTTT

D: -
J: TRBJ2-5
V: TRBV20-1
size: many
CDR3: CSAPNQETQYF
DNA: TGCAGTGCCCCGAACCAGGAGACCCAGTACTTC

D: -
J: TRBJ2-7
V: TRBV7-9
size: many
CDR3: CASSHSYEQYF
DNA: TGTGCCAGCAGCCACTCCTACGAGCAGTACTTC

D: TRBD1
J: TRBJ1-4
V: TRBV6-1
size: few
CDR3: CASSAQGAENEKLFF
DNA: TGTGCCAGCAGTGCACAGGGGGCGGAAAATGAAAAACTGTTTTTT

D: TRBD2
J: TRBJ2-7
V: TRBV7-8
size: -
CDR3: CASSITSGRAWEQYF
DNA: TGTGCCAGCAGTATAACTAGCGGGAGGGCCTGGGAGCAGTACTTC

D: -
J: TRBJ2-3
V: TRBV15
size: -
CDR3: CATSRGGGWVTDTQYF
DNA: TGTGCCACCAGCAGAGGCGGGGGCTGGGTCACAGATACGCAGTATTTT

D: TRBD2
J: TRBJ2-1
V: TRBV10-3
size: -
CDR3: CAIKGERESYNEQFF
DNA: TGTGCCATCAAAGGGGAGCGGGAGTCCTACAATGAGCAGTTCTTC

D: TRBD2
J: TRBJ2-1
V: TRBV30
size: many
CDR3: CAWTPKRGSYNEQFF
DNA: TGTGCCTGGACCCCCAAGCGGGGGTCCTACAATGAGCAGTTCTTC

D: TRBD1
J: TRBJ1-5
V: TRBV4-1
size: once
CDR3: CASSQFTSDRGMHF
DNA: TGCGCCAGCAGCCAATTCACTTCGGACAGGGGCATGCATTTT